The 20 T cell receptor beta chains given below trace back to one sample, sequenced in a study of PD-L1 blockade in urothelial cancer. TCRdb's table, derived via immunoSEQ multiplex PCR, lists solely in-frame clones and lacks some. The sample records about 130,000 clones, around 85% being singletons. Time point given: pretreatment peripheral blood. The starting material was PBMCs, obtained around atezolizumab (anti-PD-L1) treatment. These receptors all stem from a man in his forties or fifties with urothelial cancer.

This rearrangement joins TRBV6-5 to TRBJ2-3; D might be TRBD2 (6 bases). The germline V and J ends were trimmed by 4 bases and 6 bases, with 17 bases remaining between them. CDR1 and CDR2 from the germline V gene are MNHEY and SVGAGI. The CDR3 has 15 amino acids. CDR3 sequence reads: CASSWGTESGDTQYF. CDR3 sequence (DNA): TGTGCCAGCAGTTGGGGGACGGAGAGCGGGGATACGCAGTATTTT.

Written as DNA, the CDR3 is TGCGCCAGCAGCTTGGGGACAGGACCTGTCAATGAGCAGTTCTTC. This gives the protein CASSLGTGPVNEQFF. The chain carries TRBV5-1 and TRBJ2-1, with 7 bases identical to TRBD1. This CDR3 is 15 amino acids long. J was trimmed by 6 bases and V by 0 bases; bases with no gene match: 6. The germline gives CDR1 SGHRS, CDR2 YFSETQ.

The rearrangement uses TRBV19 and TRBJ2-7, with 9 bases identical to TRBD2. Germline V gene lookup returns CDR1 LNHDA and CDR2 SQIVND (reference sequence). Trimming at V came to 5 bases and at J to 4 bases, leaving 21 bases not matched to a gene. CDR3 length equals 19 residues. CDR3 nucleotides: TGTGCCAGTAGTCAATCGGGACTGCCGTATTCTAGCGGGGTGTACGAGCAGTACTTC. Its protein is CASSQSGLPYSSGVYEQYF.

The chain employs TRBV5-4 and TRBJ1-1; D possibly corresponds to TRBD1 (6 bases). The ends were cut back, 1 base at V and 6 bases at J, with 10 bases in the middle. The CDR3 spans 13 residues. CDR1 SGHNT and CDR2 YYREEE come from the germline V gene (reference sequence). This CDR3 is CASSLRGGSEAFF. The CDR3 DNA sequence: TGTGCCAGCAGCTTGCGAGGGGGATCTGAAGCTTTCTTT.

This chain uses TRBV28 with TRBJ2-7, with 11 nucleotides matching TRBD1. Germline V lookup: CDR1 MDHEN, CDR2 SYDVKM. The CDR3 runs to 16 residues. The V and J ends lost 1 base and 3 bases, in that order; junction bases with no gene match: 5. CDR3 region: CASSLSKGQGVYEQYF. The CDR3 DNA is TGTGCCAGCAGTTTATCTAAGGGACAGGGGGTCTACGAGCAGTACTTC.

In nucleotides, the CDR3 is TGCGCCAGCAGCCAAGTCCTGGGAGCAGATGAGCAGTTCTTC. This codes for CASSQVLGADEQFF. The chain employs TRBV4-1 and TRBJ2-1; tentative D call: TRBD2 (5 bases). Trimming took off 1 base at V and 8 bases at J, with 12 bases between the two ends. The CDR3 is 14 residues long. In germline, CDR1 is MGHRA, CDR2 YSYEKL.

The chain links TRBV7-9 to TRBJ2-5; D possibly corresponds to TRBD2 (6 bases). Germline V CDR1 and CDR2: SEHNR, FQNEAQ (reference sequence). Trimming took 6 bases from V and 3 from J, leaving 14 bases between them. CDR3 size: 14 residues. CDR3 coding DNA: TGTGCCAGCAGACACGGAGGGGAAGAAGAGACCCAGTACTTC. Amino acid sequence: CASRHGGEEETQYF.

This clone was seen only once. The chain carries TRBV10-1 and TRBJ2-1; weak D call: TRBD2 (6 bases). V lost 7 bases, J lost 4 bases, and 17 bases lay in between. Germline values: CDR1 WNHNN, CDR2 SYGVQD (reference sequence). This CDR3 is built from 15 residues. CDR3 residues: CASTGRPTKYNEQFF. The CDR3 DNA follows: TGCGCCAGCACGGGGAGGCCCACTAAATACAATGAGCAGTTCTTC.

CDR3 loop: CASKAGATGEQYF. The CDR3 DNA sequence: TGTGCCAGCAAAGCGGGAGCCACGGGGGAGCAGTACTTC. The rearrangement uses TRBV6-5 and TRBJ2-7, with 8 bases aligning to TRBD2. CDR1 and CDR2 (germline): MNHEY, SVGAGI. Germline trimming cut 7 bases from V and 7 bases from J; bases unmatched to any gene: 9. This CDR3 is 13 amino acids long.

The chain employs TRBV19 and TRBJ1-2; 8 positions agree with TRBD1. Trimming cost V 7 bases and J 8 bases; bases outside gene matches: 9. CDR3 length: 13 residues. The germline V gene has CDR1 LNHDA and CDR2 SQIVND (reference sequence). The CDR3 DNA reads TGTGCCAGTACCGACCGGACAGGGAACGGCTACACCTTC. Encoded protein: CASTDRTGNGYTF.

The genes are TRBV27 and TRBJ2-2, with 13 bases lining up with TRBD2. V lost 4 bases and J lost 3; bases outside the gene matches: 11. The CDR3 contains 19 residues. Germline CDR1 is MNHEY and CDR2 is SMNVEV (reference sequence). CDR3 sequence: CASSSKPTSGRADTGELFF. The DNA for the CDR3 is TGTGCCAGCAGTTCGAAACCAACTAGCGGGAGGGCTGACACCGGGGAGCTGTTTTTT.

This chain connects TRBV9 to TRBJ1-4, with 9 bases aligning to TRBD1. Trimming removed 5 bases from V and 8 bases from J; junction bases left unmatched: 10. The CDR3 has 15 residues. Germline V gene lookup returns CDR1 SGDLS and CDR2 YYNGEE. The CDR3 sequence: CASSIQGARGEKLFF. DNA for the CDR3: TGTGCCAGCAGTATACAGGGGGCGCGGGGAGAAAAACTGTTTTTT.

The chain recombines TRBV21-1 with TRBJ2-3; TRBD2 is the table's D call and was not checked against the DNA. TRBV21-1 is a documented pseudogene. The CDR3 is 17 residues long. CDR3 DNA sequence: TGTGCCAGCAGCCTAAGGACTAGCGGGAGGAGCACAGATACGCAGTATTTT. This gives the protein CASSLRTSGRSTDTQYF.

The J gene is TRBJ2-2, the V gene TRBV6-5; 10 nucleotides match TRBD1. J was trimmed by 6 bases and V by 6 bases; bases with no gene match: 7. Germline CDR1 reads MNHEY; CDR2 reads SVGAGI. The CDR3 runs to 15 residues. CDR3 in amino acids: CASRAGDRGPGELFF. In DNA, the CDR3 is TGTGCCAGCAGGGCTGGGGACAGGGGTCCCGGGGAGCTGTTTTTT.

The chain combines TRBV5-1 with TRBJ2-7; TRBD2 aligns across 10 bases. Unmatched junction bases numbered 8, after V lost 5 bases and J lost 6 bases. Looked up from germline, CDR1 is SGHRS and CDR2 is YFSETQ. The CDR3 runs to 14 residues. This CDR3 reads CASRLAGAVGEQYF. The CDR3 coding sequence is TGCGCCAGCAGGCTAGCGGGGGCCGTGGGCGAGCAGTACTTC.

This clone was counted once. The rearrangement joins TRBV28 to TRBJ2-5, with D perhaps TRBD2 (6 bases). The V gene's germline CDR1 is MDHEN and CDR2 SYDVKM. V gave up 7 bases and J gave up 9 bases, with 18 bases separating them. The length of the CDR3 is 13 residues. CDR3 region: CASNGGPRMSQYF. The DNA for the CDR3 is TGTGCCAGCAACGGGGGACCAAGAATGTCCCAGTACTTC.

V is TRBV7-3 and J is TRBJ1-2; D gene uncertain. The germline CDR1 and CDR2 sequences are SGHTA and FQGTGA. V dropped 3 bases and J dropped 8 bases, with 19 bases sitting between them. This CDR3 is 15 amino acids long. As DNA, the CDR3 is TGTGCCAGCAGCTTGTTGGGCGACACCCCTCGAGGCTACACCTTC. This translates into CASSLLGDTPRGYTF.

The rearrangement links TRBV7-3 to TRBJ2-3, with D maybe TRBD2 (5 bases). The CDR3 length is 13 residues. Per germline, CDR1 SGHTA and CDR2 FQGTGA. The V and J ends lost 10 bases and 2 bases respectively, with 13 bases between them. The CDR3 DNA follows: TGTGCCACCGGTAGCGCCTTCACAGATACGCAGTATTTT. Translating it yields CATGSAFTDTQYF.

A single count supports this clone. This sequence joins TRBV11-1 and TRBJ2-5, with TRBD2 as a possible D gene (7 bases). The CDR3 is made up of 16 amino acids. Germline assignment: CDR1 SGHAT and CDR2 FQDESV (reference sequence). V lost 1 base and J lost 3, with 15 bases in between. CDR3 nucleotide sequence: TGTGCCAGCAGCTTAGGAGTAGGGGGGGCGAAAGAGACCCAGTACTTC. As protein: CASSLGVGGAKETQYF.

The chain uses TRBV9 and TRBJ2-4; possibly TRBD1 for D (6 bases). Per germline, CDR1 SGDLS and CDR2 YYNGEE. V gave up 3 bases and J gave up 6 bases, with 13 bases separating them. This CDR3 region has 14 residues. The CDR3 region is CASSDRAVPNIQYF. The CDR3 bases are TGTGCCAGCAGCGACAGGGCAGTGCCAAACATTCAGTACTTC. Combining the CDR3 with reference TRBV9 and TRBJ2-4 gives the whole variable domain DSGVTQTPKHLITATGQRVTLRCSPRSGDLSVYWYQQSLDQGLQFLIQYYNGEERAKGNILERFSAQQFPDLHSELNLSSLELGDSALYFCASSDRAVPNIQYFGAGTRLSVL.